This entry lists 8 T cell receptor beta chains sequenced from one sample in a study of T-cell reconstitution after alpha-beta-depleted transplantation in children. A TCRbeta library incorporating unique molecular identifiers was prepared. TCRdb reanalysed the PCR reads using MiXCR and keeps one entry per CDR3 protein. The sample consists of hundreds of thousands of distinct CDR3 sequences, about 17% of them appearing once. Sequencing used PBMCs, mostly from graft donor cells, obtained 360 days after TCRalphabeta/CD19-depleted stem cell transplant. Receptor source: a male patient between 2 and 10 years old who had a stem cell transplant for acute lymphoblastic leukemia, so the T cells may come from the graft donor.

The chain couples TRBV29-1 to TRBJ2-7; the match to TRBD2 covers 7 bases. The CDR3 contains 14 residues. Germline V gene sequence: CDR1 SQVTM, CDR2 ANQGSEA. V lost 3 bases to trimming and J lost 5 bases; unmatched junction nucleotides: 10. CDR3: CSVETGLVLNEQYF. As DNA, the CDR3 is TGCAGCGTTGAGACTGGACTAGTGTTGAACGAGCAGTACTTC.

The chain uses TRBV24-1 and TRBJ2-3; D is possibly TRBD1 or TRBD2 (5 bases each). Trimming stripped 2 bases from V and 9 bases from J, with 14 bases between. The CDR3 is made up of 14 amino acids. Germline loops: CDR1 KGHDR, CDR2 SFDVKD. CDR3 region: CATSDSTVWDTQYF. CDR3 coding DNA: TGTGCCACCAGTGATTCGACAGTTTGGGACACGCAGTATTTT.

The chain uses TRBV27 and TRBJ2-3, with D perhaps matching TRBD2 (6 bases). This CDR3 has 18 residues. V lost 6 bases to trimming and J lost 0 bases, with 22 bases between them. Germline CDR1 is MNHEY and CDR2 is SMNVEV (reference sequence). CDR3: CASSPMNGRGTSTDTQYF. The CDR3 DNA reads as TGTGCCAGCAGCCCCATGAACGGGCGGGGAACTAGCACAGATACGCAGTATTTT.

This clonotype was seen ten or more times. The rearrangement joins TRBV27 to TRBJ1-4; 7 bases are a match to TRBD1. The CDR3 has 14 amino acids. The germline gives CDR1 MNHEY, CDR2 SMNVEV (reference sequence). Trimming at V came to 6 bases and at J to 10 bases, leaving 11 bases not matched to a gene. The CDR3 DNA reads TGTGCCAGCAGGACATCAGGGGGACGGGGAAAACTGTTTTTT. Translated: CASRTSGGRGKLFF.

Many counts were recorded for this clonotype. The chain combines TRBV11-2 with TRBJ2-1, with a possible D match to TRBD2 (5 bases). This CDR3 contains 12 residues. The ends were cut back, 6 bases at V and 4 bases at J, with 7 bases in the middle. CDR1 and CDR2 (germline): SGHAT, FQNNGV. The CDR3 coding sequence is TGTGCCAGCAGTACGGGGTACAATGAGCAGTTCTTC. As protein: CASSTGYNEQFF.

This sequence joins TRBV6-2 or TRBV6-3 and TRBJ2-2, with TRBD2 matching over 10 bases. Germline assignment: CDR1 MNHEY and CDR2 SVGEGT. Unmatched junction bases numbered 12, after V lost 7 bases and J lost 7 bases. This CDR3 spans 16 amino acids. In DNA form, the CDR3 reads TGTGCCAGCACCGGGCCCGGGACTAGCGTGGGCGGGGAGCTGTTTTTT. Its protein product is CASTGPGTSVGGELFF.

The CDR3 DNA follows: TGTGCCAGCAACCGGGACACCGCCAGCACAGATACGCAGTATTTT. Its protein product is CASNRDTASTDTQYF. V gene TRBV6-5 combines with J gene TRBJ2-3; possibly TRBD1 for D (6 bases). Trimming shortened V by 7 bases and J by 0 bases, and 14 bases separated the two germline ends. Per germline, CDR1 MNHEY and CDR2 SVGAGI. This CDR3 spans 15 amino acids.

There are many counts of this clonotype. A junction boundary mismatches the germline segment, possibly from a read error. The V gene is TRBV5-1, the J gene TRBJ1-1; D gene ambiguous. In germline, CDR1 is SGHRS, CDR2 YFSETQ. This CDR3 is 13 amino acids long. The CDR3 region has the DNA TGTGCCAGCAGTTTAGCGTTGAACACTGAAGCTTTCTTT. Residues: CASSLALNTEAFF.